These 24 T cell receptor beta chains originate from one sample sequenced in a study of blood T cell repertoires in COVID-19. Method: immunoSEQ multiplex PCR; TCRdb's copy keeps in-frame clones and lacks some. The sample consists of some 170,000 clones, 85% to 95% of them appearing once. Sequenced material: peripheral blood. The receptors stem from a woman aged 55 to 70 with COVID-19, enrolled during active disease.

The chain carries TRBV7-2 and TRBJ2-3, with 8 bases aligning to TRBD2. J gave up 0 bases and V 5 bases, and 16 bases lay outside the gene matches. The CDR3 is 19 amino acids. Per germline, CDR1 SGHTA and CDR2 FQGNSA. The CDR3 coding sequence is TGTGCCAGCAGCCTGGGGTTCTTGCGGGGGGCAATAAGCACAGATACGCAGTATTTT. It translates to CASSLGFLRGAISTDTQYF. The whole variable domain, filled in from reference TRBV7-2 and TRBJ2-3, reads GAGVSQSPSNKVTEKGKDVELRCDPISGHTALYWYRQSLGQGLEFLIYFQGNSAPDKSGLPSDRFSAERTGGSVSTLTIQRTQQEDSAVYLCASSLGFLRGAISTDTQYFGPGTRLTVL.

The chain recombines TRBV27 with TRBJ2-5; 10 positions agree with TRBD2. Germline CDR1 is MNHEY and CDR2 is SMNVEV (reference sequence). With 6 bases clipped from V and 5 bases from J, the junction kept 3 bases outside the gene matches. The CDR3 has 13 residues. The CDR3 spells CASRLAGRETQYF. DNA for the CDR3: TGTGCCAGCAGACTAGCGGGGAGGGAGACCCAGTACTTC.

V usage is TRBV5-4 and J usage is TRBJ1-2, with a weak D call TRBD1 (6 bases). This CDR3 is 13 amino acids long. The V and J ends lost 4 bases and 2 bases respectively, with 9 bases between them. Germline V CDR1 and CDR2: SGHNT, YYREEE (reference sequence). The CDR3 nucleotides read TGTGCCAGCAGCACCACAGGGAACTATGGCTACACCTTC. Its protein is CASSTTGNYGYTF. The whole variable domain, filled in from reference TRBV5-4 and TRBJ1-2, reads ETGVTQSPTHLIKTRGQQVTLRCSSQSGHNTVSWYQQALGQGPQFIFQYYREEENGRGNFPPRFSGLQFPNYSSELNVNALELDDSALYLCASSTTGNYGYTFGSGTRLTVV.

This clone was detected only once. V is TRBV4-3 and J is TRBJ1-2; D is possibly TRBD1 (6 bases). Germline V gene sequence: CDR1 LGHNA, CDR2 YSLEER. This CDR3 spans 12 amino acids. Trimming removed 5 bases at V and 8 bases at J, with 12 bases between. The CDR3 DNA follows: TGCGCCAGCAGCTACAGGGACGGGGGCTACACCTTC. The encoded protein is CASSYRDGGYTF.

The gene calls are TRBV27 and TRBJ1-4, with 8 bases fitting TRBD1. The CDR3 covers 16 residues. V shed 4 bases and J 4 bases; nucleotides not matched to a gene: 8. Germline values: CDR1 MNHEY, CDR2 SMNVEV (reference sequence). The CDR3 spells CASSSSGTGVNEKLFF. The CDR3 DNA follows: TGTGCCAGCAGTTCTTCCGGGACAGGAGTTAATGAAAAACTGTTTTTT.

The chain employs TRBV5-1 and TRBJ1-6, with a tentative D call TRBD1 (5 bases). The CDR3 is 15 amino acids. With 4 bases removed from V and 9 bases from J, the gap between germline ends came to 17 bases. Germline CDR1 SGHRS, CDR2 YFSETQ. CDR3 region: CASSRSGTSSSPLHF. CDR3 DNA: TGCGCCAGCAGCCGCTCCGGGACTAGTAGTTCACCCCTCCACTTT. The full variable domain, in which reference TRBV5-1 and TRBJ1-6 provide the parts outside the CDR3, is KAGVTQTPRYLIKTRGQQVTLSCSPISGHRSVSWYQQTPGQGLQFLFEYFSETQRNKGNFPGRFSGRQFSNSRSEMNVSTLELGDSALYLCASSRSGTSSSPLHFGNGTRLTVT.

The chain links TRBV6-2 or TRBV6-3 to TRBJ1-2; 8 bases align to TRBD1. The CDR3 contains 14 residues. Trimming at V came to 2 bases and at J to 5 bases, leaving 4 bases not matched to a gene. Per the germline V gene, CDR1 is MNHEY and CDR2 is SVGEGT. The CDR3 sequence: CASSYRTGRYGYTF. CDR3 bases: TGTGCCAGCAGTTACCGGACAGGGAGGTATGGCTACACCTTC.

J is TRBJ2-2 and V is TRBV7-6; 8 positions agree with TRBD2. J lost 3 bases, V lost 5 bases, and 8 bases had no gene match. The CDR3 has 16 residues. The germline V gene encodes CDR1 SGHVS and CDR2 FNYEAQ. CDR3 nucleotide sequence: TGTGCCAGCAGCCCCTCCGGGGGGGCGGACACCGGGGAGCTGTTTTTT. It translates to CASSPSGGADTGELFF.

CDR3 bases: TGCGCCAGCAGCCCCCGGGACAGACAGACCTACGAGCAGTACTTC. Translation: CASSPRDRQTYEQYF. This chain uses TRBV4-1 with TRBJ2-7; 7 positions agree with TRBD1. This CDR3 spans 15 amino acids. V was clipped by 4 bases and J by 2 bases; unmatched bases: 8. CDR1 and CDR2 (germline): MGHRA, YSYEKL.

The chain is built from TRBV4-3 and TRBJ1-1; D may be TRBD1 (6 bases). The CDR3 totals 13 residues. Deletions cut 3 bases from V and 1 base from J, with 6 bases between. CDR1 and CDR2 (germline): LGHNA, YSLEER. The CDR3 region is CASSQTGNTEAFF. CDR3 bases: TGCGCCAGCAGCCAGACAGGGAACACTGAAGCTTTCTTT.

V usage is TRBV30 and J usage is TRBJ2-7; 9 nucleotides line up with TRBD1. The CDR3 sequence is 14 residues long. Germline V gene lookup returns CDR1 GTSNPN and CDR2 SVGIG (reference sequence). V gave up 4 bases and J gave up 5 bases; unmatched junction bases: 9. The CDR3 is CAWTAGTGFNEQYF. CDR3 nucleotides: TGTGCCTGGACCGCCGGGACAGGGTTCAACGAGCAGTACTTC.

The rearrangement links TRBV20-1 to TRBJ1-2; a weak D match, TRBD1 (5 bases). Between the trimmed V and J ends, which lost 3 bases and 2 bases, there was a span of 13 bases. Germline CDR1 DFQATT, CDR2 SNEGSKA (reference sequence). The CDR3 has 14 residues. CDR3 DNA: TGCAGTGCTAGTATGGGCAGGGCCAACTATGGCTACACCTTC. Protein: CSASMGRANYGYTF.

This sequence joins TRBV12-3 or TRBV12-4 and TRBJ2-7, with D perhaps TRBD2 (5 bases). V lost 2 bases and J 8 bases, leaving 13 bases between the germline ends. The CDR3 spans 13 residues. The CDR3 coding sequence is TGTGCCAGCAGTTTAATGGCAGGCGGGCAGCAGTACTTC. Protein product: CASSLMAGGQQYF.

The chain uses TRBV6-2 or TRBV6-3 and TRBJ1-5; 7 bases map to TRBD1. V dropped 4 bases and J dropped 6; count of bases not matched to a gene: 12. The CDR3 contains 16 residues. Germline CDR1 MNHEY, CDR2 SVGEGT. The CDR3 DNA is TGTGCCAGCAGTTCCGACAGGGTCTCGTTAACTCAGCCCCAGCATTTT. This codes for CASSSDRVSLTQPQHF.

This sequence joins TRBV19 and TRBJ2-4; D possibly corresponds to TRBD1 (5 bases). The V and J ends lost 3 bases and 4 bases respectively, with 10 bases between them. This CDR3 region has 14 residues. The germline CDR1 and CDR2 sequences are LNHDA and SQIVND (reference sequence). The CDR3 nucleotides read TGTGCCAGTAGTATCGGAGACAGTAAAAACATTCAGTACTTC. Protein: CASSIGDSKNIQYF.

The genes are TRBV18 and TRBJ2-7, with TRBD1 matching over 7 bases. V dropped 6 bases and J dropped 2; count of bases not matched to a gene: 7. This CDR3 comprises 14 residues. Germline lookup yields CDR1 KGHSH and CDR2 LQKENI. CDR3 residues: CASSLTGATYEQYF. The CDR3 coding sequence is TGTGCCAGCTCTCTCACAGGGGCTACCTACGAGCAGTACTTC.

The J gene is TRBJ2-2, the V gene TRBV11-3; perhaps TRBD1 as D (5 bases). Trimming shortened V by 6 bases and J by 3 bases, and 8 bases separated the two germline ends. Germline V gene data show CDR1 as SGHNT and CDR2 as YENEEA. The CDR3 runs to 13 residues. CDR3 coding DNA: TGTGCCAGCAGGGCAGGGCACACCGGGGAGCTGTTTTTT. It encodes CASRAGHTGELFF.

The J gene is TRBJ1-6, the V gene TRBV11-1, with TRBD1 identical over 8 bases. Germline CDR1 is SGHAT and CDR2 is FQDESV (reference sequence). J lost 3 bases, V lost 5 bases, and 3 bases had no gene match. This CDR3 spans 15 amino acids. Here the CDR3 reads CASSPGGDYNSPLHF. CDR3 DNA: TGTGCCAGCAGCCCAGGGGGCGACTATAATTCACCCCTCCACTTT.

DNA for the CDR3: TGTGCCAGCAGTGATGCCAGGGCGGGACCGATCAACACCGGGGAGCTGTTTTTT. This translates into CASSDARAGPINTGELFF. The rearrangement joins TRBV2 to TRBJ2-2, with a weak D call TRBD2 (6 bases). Germline lookup yields CDR1 SNHLY and CDR2 FYNNEI. With 3 bases removed from V and 2 bases from J, the gap between germline ends came to 19 bases. The CDR3 is made up of 18 amino acids.

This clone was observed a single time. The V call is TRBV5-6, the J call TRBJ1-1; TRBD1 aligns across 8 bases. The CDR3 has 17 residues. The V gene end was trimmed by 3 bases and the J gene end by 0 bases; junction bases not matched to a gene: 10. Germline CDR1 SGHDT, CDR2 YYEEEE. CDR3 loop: CASSWDRSLGMNTEAFF. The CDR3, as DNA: TGTGCCAGCAGCTGGGACAGGTCCCTCGGGATGAACACTGAAGCTTTCTTT.

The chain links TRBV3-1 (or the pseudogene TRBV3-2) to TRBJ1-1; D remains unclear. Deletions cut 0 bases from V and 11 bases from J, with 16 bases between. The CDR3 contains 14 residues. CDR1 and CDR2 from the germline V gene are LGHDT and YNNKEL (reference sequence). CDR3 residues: CASSQDPTSWEAFF. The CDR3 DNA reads TGTGCCAGCAGCCAAGATCCTACATCTTGGGAGGCTTTCTTT.

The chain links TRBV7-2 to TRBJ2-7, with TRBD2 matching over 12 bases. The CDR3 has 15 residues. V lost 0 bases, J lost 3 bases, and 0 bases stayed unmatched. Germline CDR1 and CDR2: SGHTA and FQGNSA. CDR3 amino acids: CASSLALAGGYEQYF. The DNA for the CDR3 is TGTGCCAGCAGCTTAGCACTAGCGGGGGGCTACGAGCAGTACTTC.

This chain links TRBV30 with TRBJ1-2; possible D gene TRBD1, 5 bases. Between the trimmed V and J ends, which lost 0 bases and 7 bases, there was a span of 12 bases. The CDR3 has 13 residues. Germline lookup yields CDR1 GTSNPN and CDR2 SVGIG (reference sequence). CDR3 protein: CAWSVIGVAGYTF. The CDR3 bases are TGTGCCTGGAGTGTAATAGGGGTGGCTGGCTACACCTTC.

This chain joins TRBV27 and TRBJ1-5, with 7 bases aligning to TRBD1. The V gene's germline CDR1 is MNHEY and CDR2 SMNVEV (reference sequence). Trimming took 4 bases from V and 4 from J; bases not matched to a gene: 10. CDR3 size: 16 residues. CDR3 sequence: CASSSDRAGFNQPQHF. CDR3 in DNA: TGTGCCAGCAGTTCCGACAGGGCCGGGTTTAATCAGCCCCAGCATTTT.